This TCR beta chain was identified during a study of T cell responses to AZD1222 COVID-19 vaccine. The table came from immunoSEQ multiplex PCR; TCRdb's copy has only in-frame clones and leaves some out. The sample has around 150,000 clones; about 89% are singletons. This receptor was obtained from an adult who received the MenACWY meningococcal vaccine as a control. The sample was peripheral blood, taken 28 days after the second dose of the MenACWY control vaccine.

The CDR3 coding sequence is TGTGCCAGCAGCCCTGGACTAAGTGCTAGCACAGATACGCAGTATTTT. It specifies CASSPGLSASTDTQYF. The J gene is TRBJ2-3, the V gene TRBV14; D is perhaps TRBD2 (6 bases). Between the trimmed V and J ends, which lost 4 bases and 0 bases, there was a span of 14 bases. Germline CDR1 SGHDN, CDR2 FVKESK. The CDR3 extends over 16 amino acids.